What follows are 19 T cell receptor beta chains derived from one specimen sequenced in a study of human T cells and chemical hapten exposure (TCRdb year 2021). Library prep was done by RACE. The sequencer was a NextSeq 500. TCRdb handled the public reads itself, with Q25 trimming in fastp and clone calling in MiXCR, and kept productive beta chains. Entries are consolidated by CDR3 protein sequence, retaining the most common genes and DNA. This sample comprises 110,000 or so distinct CDR3 sequences, about a tenth of them detected only once. The ten largest clones add up to over 3% of the sample. This specimen's time point label, interpreted: patch test 2, 6 weeks after DPC sensitization. The treatment or condition label for this specimen denotes: therapeutic diphenylcyclopropenone sensitization with weekly scalp DPC. This material consisted of whole blood, taken in connection with sensitization to the hapten diphenylcyclopropenone (DPC). The receptors originated from a woman between 40 and 50 years old with alopecia areata. Some clones in this sample may be carry-over from other donors' samples.

The sample holds a few counts of this clonotype. The chain has TRBV2 and TRBJ2-3; D is unclear. Germline loops: CDR1 SNHLY, CDR2 FYNNEI. The V end lost 8 bases, the J end lost 3 bases, and 6 bases lay between the germline ends. This CDR3 spans 11 amino acids. CDR3 sequence: CASYGTDTQYF. In DNA, the CDR3 is TGTGCCAGCTACGGTACAGATACGCAGTATTTT.

This clonotype has just a few counts. The chain couples TRBV6-5 to TRBJ2-7; perhaps TRBD1 as D (5 bases). With 4 bases removed from V and 1 base from J, the gap between germline ends came to 11 bases. Germline loops: CDR1 MNHEY, CDR2 SVGAGI. This CDR3 is 14 amino acids long. Here the CDR3 DNA reads TGTGCCAGCAGTTTTGAGACAGATTCCTACGAGCAGTACTTC. The encoded protein is CASSFETDSYEQYF.

In this sample, this clonotype turned up many times. The chain is built from TRBV24-1 and TRBJ1-2; D call uncertain. This CDR3 is 11 amino acids long. Looked up from germline, CDR1 is KGHDR and CDR2 is SFDVKD. Trimming cost V 10 bases and J 6 bases, with 11 bases left between them. The CDR3 coding sequence is TGTGCCACGGCAACGGTACATGGCTACACCTTC. Protein: CATATVHGYTF.

This chain connects TRBV4-3 to TRBJ2-1, with a tentative D call TRBD1 (5 bases). The germline CDR1 and CDR2 sequences are LGHNA and YSLEER. This CDR3 spans 18 amino acids. The germline V and J ends were trimmed by 0 bases and 7 bases, with 22 bases remaining between them. The chain's CDR3 is CASSQDQAGLYGANEQFF. CDR3 DNA sequence: TGCGCCAGCAGCCAAGATCAGGCAGGGCTTTACGGAGCGAATGAGCAGTTCTTC.

There are many counts of this clonotype. The chain employs TRBV6-2 or TRBV6-3 and TRBJ2-4; a weak D match, TRBD1 (6 bases). Trimming removed 5 bases from V and 0 bases from J, with 17 bases in between. The CDR3 extends over 17 amino acids. Germline assignment: CDR1 MNHEY and CDR2 SVGEGT. Written as DNA, the CDR3 is TGTGCCAGCAGTCCTATATCTGGGGGCTTAGCCAAAAACATTCAGTACTTC. Amino acid sequence: CASSPISGGLAKNIQYF.

This clonotype was recorded a few times. The chain combines TRBV29-1 with TRBJ1-2, with D hard to call. Looked up from germline, CDR1 is SQVTM and CDR2 is ANQGSEA. Trimming took off 4 bases at V and 0 bases at J, with 18 bases between the two ends. The CDR3 is 16 residues long. Here the CDR3 reads CSVGVPRGNPNYGYTF. The CDR3 bases are TGCAGCGTTGGGGTGCCCCGGGGAAACCCTAACTATGGCTACACCTTC.

The genes are TRBV2 and TRBJ2-1; D possibly matches TRBD1 or TRBD2 (5 bases each). Germline V gives CDR1 SNHLY, CDR2 FYNNEI. Trimming removed 9 bases at V and 9 bases at J, with 15 bases between. The CDR3 has 12 amino acids. The CDR3 DNA reads as TGTGCCAGTGCCGGGGCGGGCCCTGAGCAGTTCTTC. It yields the protein CASAGAGPEQFF.

Concerning this clonotype: A much more abundant neighbour one base away suggests this may be a read error. The rearrangement joins TRBV5-5 to TRBJ1-5; 10 bases agree with TRBD1. From germline, CDR1 is SGHKS and CDR2 YYEKEE (reference sequence). V was clipped by 5 bases and J by 3 bases; unmatched bases: 5. This CDR3 has 15 amino acids. CDR3 region: CASRQTGGDNQPQHF. The CDR3 DNA is TGTGCCAGCAGACAGACAGGGGGCGACAATCAGCCCCAGCATTTT. The full variable domain, its missing parts supplied by reference TRBV5-5 and TRBJ1-5, is DAGVTQSPTHLIKTRGQQVTLRCSPISGHKSVSWYQQVLGQGPQFIFQYYEKEERGRGNFPDRFSARQFPNYSSELNVNALLLGDSALYLCASRQTGGDNQPQHFGDGTRLSIL.

The V gene is TRBV27, the J gene TRBJ2-7; 12 bases match TRBD2. V was pared by 5 bases and J by 0 bases, with 11 bases of the junction left unmatched. The CDR3 runs to 18 residues. Germline CDR1 reads MNHEY; CDR2 reads SMNVEV (reference sequence). This chain's CDR3 is CASSLKLAGGPSSYEQYF. The CDR3 coding sequence is TGTGCCAGCAGTCTGAAACTAGCGGGGGGCCCGAGCTCCTACGAGCAGTACTTC.

This clonotype was seen more than once but under ten times. The chain joins TRBV7-2 to TRBJ2-5, with D perhaps TRBD1 (6 bases). In germline, CDR1 is SGHTA, CDR2 FQGNSA. Trimming pared 1 base from V and 4 bases from J, leaving 13 bases between. This CDR3 comprises 15 residues. The CDR3 protein is CASSLGTGLLETQYF. The CDR3 nucleotides read TGTGCCAGCAGCTTAGGTACAGGGTTATTAGAGACCCAGTACTTC.

V usage is TRBV29-1 and J usage is TRBJ2-5; 10 bases map to TRBD2. Unmatched junction bases numbered 7, after V lost 4 bases and J lost 2 bases. From germline, CDR1 is SQVTM and CDR2 ANQGSEA. The CDR3 has 15 residues. CDR3 DNA: TGCAGCGTTGTTGGAGCGGGGGGGCCTCAAGAGACCCAGTACTTC. This gives the protein CSVVGAGGPQETQYF.

The V call is TRBV7-6, the J call TRBJ2-2; D possibly corresponds to TRBD1 (6 bases). The CDR3 spans 18 residues. V was clipped by 5 bases and J by 4 bases, with 23 bases between them. Germline CDR1 is SGHVS and CDR2 is FNYEAQ. The DNA for the CDR3 is TGTGCCAGCAGCCGAAAAACAGGGAACCAGGCAGGCACCGGGGAGCTGTTTTTT. As protein: CASSRKTGNQAGTGELFF.

This clonotype was counted many times. The chain is built from TRBV6-5 and TRBJ1-2; D perhaps matches TRBD1 (6 bases). The CDR3 length is 13 residues. Germline V gives CDR1 MNHEY, CDR2 SVGAGI. V lost 5 bases and J 5 bases, leaving 12 bases between the germline ends. The CDR3 coding sequence is TGTGCCAGCAGTCCCCGGGACATTTATGGCTACACCTTC. It specifies CASSPRDIYGYTF.

The J gene is TRBJ1-4, the V gene TRBV6-6; perhaps TRBD1 as D (5 bases). V was cut by 0 bases and J by 14 bases, with 10 bases left in between. CDR1 and CDR2 (germline): MNHNY, SVGAGI (reference sequence). This CDR3 is built from 12 residues. CDR3 region: CASSYSGTALFF. The DNA for the CDR3 is TGTGCCAGCAGTTACTCCGGGACTGCTCTGTTTTTT.

This rearrangement joins TRBV5-1 to TRBJ2-3, with 10 bases identical to TRBD1. The CDR3 covers 16 residues. The germline V gene encodes CDR1 SGHRS and CDR2 YFSETQ. The junction had 9 bases not matched to a gene; V was cut back by 4 bases and J by 4 bases. CDR3 residues: CASSPNGQGEADTQYF. CDR3 nucleotides: TGCGCCAGCAGCCCAAACGGACAGGGGGAAGCAGATACGCAGTATTTT.

This clonotype was seen many times. The chain employs TRBV6-2 or TRBV6-3 and TRBJ2-7, with D hard to call. The V end was cut by 4 bases, the J end by 7 bases, with 14 bases between. The CDR3 covers 13 residues. Germline lookup yields CDR1 MNHEY and CDR2 SVGEGT. CDR3 nucleotide sequence: TGTGCCAGCAGTTGGCTTGTCGTCGGGGAGCAGTACTTC. Translation gives CASSWLVVGEQYF.

This clonotype has more than one count but fewer than ten. The J gene is TRBJ1-2, the V gene TRBV25-1; no reliable D call. V was cut by 1 base and J by 6 bases, with 9 bases left in between. Looked up from germline, CDR1 is MGHDK and CDR2 is SYGVNS. This CDR3 has 13 residues. The CDR3 DNA is TGTGCCAGCAGTGAATTTGGATCGGATGGCTACACCTTC. Translation: CASSEFGSDGYTF.

Ten or more counts support this clonotype. This rearrangement joins TRBV7-9 to TRBJ2-3; D not resolved. This CDR3 has 13 residues. From germline, CDR1 is SEHNR and CDR2 FQNEAQ (reference sequence). The V gene lost 1 base and the J gene lost 5 bases, with 7 bases spanning the gap. The chain's CDR3 is CASSLGPEDTQYF. CDR3 DNA sequence: TGTGCCAGCAGCTTAGGCCCTGAAGATACGCAGTATTTT.

This clonotype was picked up a small number of times. The gene calls are TRBV4-1 and TRBJ2-5, with TRBD2 identical over 15 bases. The CDR3 loop spans 18 amino acids. J lost 2 bases, V lost 0 bases, and 4 bases had no gene match. Per germline, CDR1 MGHRA and CDR2 YSYEKL. The chain's CDR3 is CASSQERGLAGGQETQYF. The CDR3 DNA follows: TGCGCCAGCAGCCAAGAACGGGGACTAGCGGGGGGACAAGAGACCCAGTACTTC.